This TCR beta chain came from a study of blood T cell repertoires in COVID-19. Turning to the study itself: Acute and convalescent COVID-19 samples came from the United States, Italy and Spain.

The data were produced by immunoSEQ multiplex PCR, yet TCRdb's version contains in-frame clones alone and is incomplete. The table shows about 49,000 clones, with about 88% occurring only once. The germline CDR1 and CDR2 sequences are ENHRY and SYGVKD. Trimming removed 0 bases from V and 6 bases from J, with 15 bases in between. The CDR3 totals 16 residues. Specimen: peripheral blood. The chain joins TRBV10-3 to TRBJ2-4, with D perhaps matching TRBD2 (7 bases). This TCR was recovered from a man aged 40-55 years with active COVID-19. The CDR3 sequence: CAISESGGAQVNIQYF. CDR3 DNA: TGTGCCATCAGTGAGTCGGGGGGGGCGCAGGTAAACATTCAGTACTTC.